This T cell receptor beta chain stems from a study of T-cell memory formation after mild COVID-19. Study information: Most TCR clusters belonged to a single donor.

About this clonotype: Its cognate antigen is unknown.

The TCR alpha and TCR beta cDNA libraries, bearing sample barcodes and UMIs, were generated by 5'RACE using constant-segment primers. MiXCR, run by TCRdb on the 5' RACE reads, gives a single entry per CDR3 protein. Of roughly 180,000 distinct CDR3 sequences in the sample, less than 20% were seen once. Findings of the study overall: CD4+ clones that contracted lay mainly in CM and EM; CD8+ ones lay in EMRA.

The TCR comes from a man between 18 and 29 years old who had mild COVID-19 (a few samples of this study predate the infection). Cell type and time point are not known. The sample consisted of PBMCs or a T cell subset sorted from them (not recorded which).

CDR3 bases: TGTGCCAGCAGTCCCCGGGACGGAGCCTCCTACAATGAGCAGTTCTTC. The encoded protein is CASSPRDGASYNEQFF. The V call is TRBV6-2 or TRBV6-3, the J call TRBJ2-1; D is perhaps TRBD1 or TRBD2 (5 bases each). Trimming shortened V by 5 bases and J by 0 bases, and 14 bases separated the two germline ends. Germline lookup yields CDR1 MNHEY and CDR2 SVGEGT. The length of the CDR3 is 16 residues.